The T cell receptor beta chain under discussion was sequenced for a study of identical twins. General observations from the study: Rather than following the same donors, the conclusions depended on cross-sectional statistical analysis.

Between the trimmed V and J ends, which lost 0 bases and 7 bases, there was a span of 21 bases. This CDR3 has 17 residues. Per germline, CDR1 MNHEY and CDR2 SVGAGI. TCRdb reanalysed the 5' RACE reads using MiXCR and keeps one entry per CDR3 protein. The sample has more than 650,000 distinct CDR3 sequences; around 5.7% are singletons. This clonotype was observed at least ten times. Its target is not known. Sequenced: naive T cells sorted from blood. This clonotype was obtained from a man aged 18 to 30 in good health. V is TRBV6-5 and J is TRBJ1-1; D gene uncertain. The CDR3 region is CASSYSIMGSTDYEAFF. The CDR3 bases are TGTGCCAGCAGTTACTCTATTATGGGAAGCACCGATTATGAAGCTTTCTTT.